This T cell receptor beta chain is drawn from a study of shared clonotypes between healthy human individuals. At the level of the study: With ages of 18 to 49, the donors were a couple of women and a few men. Three plates were used per donor for CD4 naive, three for CD4 memory, two for CD8 naive and one for CD8 memory.

Naive CD8 cells were CD45RO-negative, positively selected for CCR7, excluding terminally differentiated effector memory CD45RA+ cells. V was shortened by 3 bases and J by 2 bases, with 6 bases between the two germline ends. CDR3 size: 13 residues. From germline, CDR1 is MNHEY and CDR2 SMNVEV (reference sequence). This table comes from immunoSEQ multiplex PCR, and its TCRdb copy is limited to in-frame clones, with some not included. The table records under 1 million clones, nearly 95% of them present only once. The chain uses TRBV27 and TRBJ2-3; tentatively, D is TRBD2 (5 bases). The source is a young man in good health. The sample was naive CD8+ T cells sorted from blood. The CDR3 is CASSFGVTDTQYF. CDR3 DNA: TGTGCCAGCAGTTTCGGGGTCACAGATACGCAGTATTTT.